These 21 T cell receptor beta chains came from one sample sequenced in a study of beta chain features in type 1 diabetes. Whole-study findings and limits: Shorter TCRB CDR3s, moderately but significantly so, were found in Type 1 diabetes patients in all four CD4+ subsets.

Expressed TCRB transcripts got sequenced, as all isolated RNA was reverse transcribed. Libraries were prepared by immunoSEQ multiplex PCR; TCRdb keeps only in-frame clonotypes and omits some of them. Among around 15,000 clones, roughly 69% were seen once, and the ten largest hold roughly 2.7%. Antigen specificity for these receptors is unknown. The material sequenced was Tregs from blood. Receptors were obtained from a man aged 30 to 39 with type 1 diabetes.

The chain links TRBV4-2 to TRBJ1-1; D possibly corresponds to TRBD1 (6 bases). The CDR3 covers 14 residues. Trimming took off 4 bases at V and 1 base at J, with 10 bases between the two ends. Germline CDR1 reads LGHNA; CDR2 reads YNFKEQ. In DNA, the CDR3 is TGTGCCAGCAGCCTCGGACAGACGAACACTGAAGCTTTCTTT. Translated, it gives CASSLGQTNTEAFF.

This sequence joins TRBV30 and TRBJ2-7, with 12 bases lining up with TRBD2. The V gene end was trimmed by 4 bases and the J gene end by 5 bases; junction bases not matched to a gene: 15. Germline CDR1 reads GTSNPN; CDR2 reads SVGIG (reference sequence). The CDR3 consists of 17 residues. The CDR3 reads CAWTRILGLAGLNEQYF. The CDR3 coding sequence is TGTGCCTGGACCCGGATCCTTGGACTAGCGGGATTGAACGAGCAGTACTTC.

CDR3 protein: CASSDPGGYGYTF. The CDR3 coding sequence is TGTGCCAGCAGTGACCCCGGGGGATATGGCTACACCTTC. The J gene is TRBJ1-2, the V gene TRBV6-1; weak D call: TRBD1 (5 bases). The V end lost 3 bases, the J end lost 5 bases, and 10 bases lay between the germline ends. CDR1 is MNHNS, CDR2 SASEGT, per germline. The CDR3 has 13 amino acids.

This clone was counted a few times. This chain uses TRBV7-6 with TRBJ1-6, with 7 nucleotides matching TRBD1. CDR1 is SGHVS and CDR2 is FNYEAQ in the germline V gene. This CDR3 has 15 amino acids. V was clipped by 5 bases and J by 7 bases; unmatched bases: 8. CDR3 in amino acids: CASSRQGQQNSPLHF. For the CDR3, the DNA is TGTGCCAGCAGCCGACAGGGACAGCAAAATTCACCCCTCCACTTT.

The rearrangement links TRBV7-9 to TRBJ1-1, with a weak D call TRBD1 (5 bases). Germline values: CDR1 SEHNR, CDR2 FQNEAQ (reference sequence). The CDR3 consists of 13 residues. V was trimmed by 5 bases and J by 1 base, leaving 8 bases between them. CDR3 coding DNA: TGTGCCAGCAGCGCGGGGGGGAACACTGAAGCTTTCTTT. Amino acid sequence: CASSAGGNTEAFF.

This chain uses TRBV5-1 with TRBJ1-1, with 7 bases lining up with TRBD1. The CDR3 consists of 14 residues. The ends lost 3 bases at V and 2 bases at J; junction bases unmatched: 4. Germline lookup yields CDR1 SGHRS and CDR2 YFSETQ. CDR3 in amino acids: CASSWDRPNTEAFF. CDR3 DNA: TGCGCCAGCAGCTGGGACAGACCTAACACTGAAGCTTTCTTT.

The chain carries TRBV19 and TRBJ2-4; 11 bases are shared with TRBD1. Germline trimming cut 3 bases from V and 0 bases from J; bases unmatched to any gene: 4. CDR1 is LNHDA, CDR2 SQIVND, per germline (reference sequence). This CDR3 comprises 17 residues. The CDR3 bases are TGTGCCAGTAGTATGAGGACAGGGGGCGAAGCCAAAAACATTCAGTACTTC. Translating gives CASSMRTGGEAKNIQYF.

The V gene is TRBV19, the J gene TRBJ1-1; TRBD1 agrees at 12 bases. Germline V gene data show CDR1 as LNHDA and CDR2 as SQIVND (reference sequence). V shed 4 bases and J 1 base; nucleotides not matched to a gene: 7. This CDR3 has 17 amino acids. The CDR3, as DNA: TGTGCCAGTAGTAAAGGGACAGGGGGCTGGCGGAACACTGAAGCTTTCTTT. This codes for CASSKGTGGWRNTEAFF.

The rearrangement uses TRBV5-5 and TRBJ1-2; maybe TRBD1 (5 bases). Trimming removed 4 bases at V and 4 bases at J, with 11 bases between. The germline gives CDR1 SGHKS, CDR2 YYEKEE (reference sequence). CDR3 size: 13 residues. In DNA form, the CDR3 reads TGTGCCAGCAGCGGGGGGGATTCCTATGGCTACACCTTC. It translates to CASSGGDSYGYTF.

The chain has TRBV7-9 and TRBJ2-7, with 9 bases aligning to TRBD2. V gave up 5 bases and J gave up 3 bases; unmatched junction bases: 14. CDR1 is SEHNR, CDR2 FQNEAQ, per germline (reference sequence). The length of the CDR3 is 17 residues. The CDR3 spells CASSNARGGGAFYEQYF. CDR3 in DNA: TGTGCCAGCAGCAATGCCCGAGGCGGGGGGGCCTTCTACGAGCAGTACTTC.

The V gene is TRBV4-1, the J gene TRBJ1-5; 7 positions match TRBD1. V gave up 1 base and J gave up 1 base; unmatched junction bases: 1. The germline CDR1 and CDR2 sequences are MGHRA and YSYEKL. The CDR3 spans 15 residues. Written as DNA, the CDR3 is TGCGCCAGCAGCCAAGCAGGGGGAAGCAATCAGCCCCAGCATTTT. This sequence encodes CASSQAGGSNQPQHF.

The chain links TRBV7-2 to TRBJ2-5, with 7 positions matching TRBD2. Germline CDR1 is SGHTA and CDR2 is FQGNSA. Trimming at V came to 2 bases and at J to 2 bases, leaving 5 bases not matched to a gene. This CDR3 contains 15 residues. The CDR3 sequence: CASSLSSGVQETQYF. In nucleotides, the CDR3 is TGTGCCAGCAGCTTATCCAGCGGGGTACAAGAGACCCAGTACTTC.

J is TRBJ1-1 and V is TRBV18, with 8 bases lining up with TRBD1. V dropped 6 bases and J dropped 10; count of bases not matched to a gene: 4. The germline gives CDR1 KGHSH, CDR2 LQKENI. The CDR3 sequence is 11 residues long. The CDR3 DNA follows: TGTGCCAGCTCGCCTGGACAGGGAGCTTTCTTT. This translates into CASSPGQGAFF.

This clone was seen only a few times. The chain links TRBV29-1 to TRBJ2-7; 10 bases fit TRBD1. This CDR3 is 15 amino acids long. Germline V gene lookup returns CDR1 SQVTM and CDR2 ANQGSEA. With V trimmed by 1 base and J by 3 bases, 6 bases remained unmatched. The CDR3 loop reads CSVEGGTGEFYEQYF. The CDR3 bases are TGCAGCGTTGAAGGTGGGACAGGGGAGTTCTACGAGCAGTACTTC.

This clone was seen more than once but under ten times. The chain has TRBV6-1 and TRBJ2-5; 11 bases are a match to TRBD1. Trimming took 6 bases from V and 5 from J; bases not matched to a gene: 5. Germline V gives CDR1 MNHNS, CDR2 SASEGT. The CDR3 contains 14 residues. The CDR3 sequence: CASRMDRGQETQYF. The DNA for the CDR3 is TGTGCCAGCAGGATGGACAGGGGGCAGGAGACCCAGTACTTC.

The chain uses TRBV6-5 and TRBJ1-1; D is uncertain. This CDR3 has 12 residues. Germline V gives CDR1 MNHEY, CDR2 SVGAGI. The V end lost 6 bases, the J end lost 5 bases, and 10 bases lay between the germline ends. This CDR3 reads CASRRWETEAFF. DNA for the CDR3: TGTGCCAGCAGGAGATGGGAGACTGAAGCTTTCTTT.

The chain couples TRBV6-5 to TRBJ2-3, with a weak D call TRBD1 (5 bases). CDR3 length: 13 amino acids. The germline gives CDR1 MNHEY, CDR2 SVGAGI. Trimming took off 6 bases at V and 2 bases at J, with 9 bases between the two ends. The CDR3 DNA reads TGTGCCAGCAGGGACACTAACACAGATACGCAGTATTTT. Its protein is CASRDTNTDTQYF.

This clone was detected a few times. The chain carries TRBV6-1 and TRBJ2-7; TRBD2 aligns across 9 bases. Losses at the gene ends were 6 bases for V and 4 bases for J; bases not matched to a gene: 10. The CDR3 contains 15 residues. Germline CDR1 MNHNS, CDR2 SASEGT. Written as DNA, the CDR3 is TGTGCCAGCAGCCGGCGGGAGCGGGAGGCTTACGAGCAGTACTTC. Protein product: CASSRREREAYEQYF.

The V gene is TRBV4-2, the J gene TRBJ2-1; 11 bases are shared with TRBD2. Looked up from germline, CDR1 is LGHNA and CDR2 is YNFKEQ. V shed 1 base, J shed 4 bases, and the junction held 6 bases outside the gene matches. This CDR3 contains 17 residues. The CDR3 DNA reads TGTGCCAGCAGCCAAGTAGGTTTAGCGGGAGGGTACAATGAGCAGTTCTTC. It specifies CASSQVGLAGGYNEQFF.

This clone was found a few times. The rearrangement links TRBV14 to TRBJ1-3, with 8 bases that match TRBD1. CDR3 size: 15 residues. Per the germline V gene, CDR1 is SGHDN and CDR2 is FVKESK. With 0 bases clipped from V and 8 bases from J, the junction kept 6 bases outside the gene matches. CDR3 in amino acids: CASSQDRAQGDTIYF. CDR3 nucleotides: TGTGCCAGCAGCCAAGATCGAGCACAGGGGGACACCATATATTTT.

The rearrangement uses TRBV19 and TRBJ2-3; TRBD1 matches 7 bases. CDR3 size: 13 residues. V gave up 6 bases and J gave up 1 base; unmatched junction bases: 1. From germline, CDR1 is LNHDA and CDR2 SQIVND (reference sequence). CDR3 nucleotides: TGTGCCAGTAGGGGGACAGGCACAGATACGCAGTATTTT. Residues: CASRGTGTDTQYF.